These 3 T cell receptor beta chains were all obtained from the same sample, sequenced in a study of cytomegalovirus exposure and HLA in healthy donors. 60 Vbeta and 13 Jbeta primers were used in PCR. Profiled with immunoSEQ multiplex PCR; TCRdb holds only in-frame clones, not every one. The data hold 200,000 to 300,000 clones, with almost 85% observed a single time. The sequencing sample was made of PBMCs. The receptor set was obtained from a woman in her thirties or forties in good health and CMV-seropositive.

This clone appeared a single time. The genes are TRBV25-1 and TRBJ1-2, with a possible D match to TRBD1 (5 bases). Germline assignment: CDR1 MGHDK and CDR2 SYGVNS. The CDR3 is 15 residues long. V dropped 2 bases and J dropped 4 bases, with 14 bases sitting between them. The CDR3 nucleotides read TGTGCCAGCAGTGAACCTCAGGGAGGTGGCTATGGCTACACCTTC. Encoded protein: CASSEPQGGGYGYTF.

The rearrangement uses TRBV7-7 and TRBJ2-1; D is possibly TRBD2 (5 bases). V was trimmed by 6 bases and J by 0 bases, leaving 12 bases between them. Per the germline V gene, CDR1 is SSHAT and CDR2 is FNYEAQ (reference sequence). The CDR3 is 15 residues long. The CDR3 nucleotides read TGTGCCAGCAGTATCCGGGAAAGCTCCTACAATGAGCAGTTCTTC. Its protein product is CASSIRESSYNEQFF.

The CDR3 sequence: CASSPRGGTDTEAFF. The CDR3 DNA follows: TGTGCCAGCTCACCACGCGGGGGGACTGACACTGAAGCTTTCTTT. The genes are TRBV18 and TRBJ1-1; TRBD1 is a possible D gene (5 bases). CDR1 KGHSH and CDR2 LQKENI come from the germline V gene. The CDR3 runs 15 residues. Trimming took 1 base from V and 3 from J, leaving 12 bases between them.